This TCR beta chain was sequenced during a study of regulatory T cells in long-lasting Graves disease. This clonotype occurred many times. The time point denotes: newly diagnosed GD, antithyroid drugs for less than 3 months. PBMC-derived RNA was used for the TCR library. According to the study, TCR beta libraries were built with iRepertoire HTBI primers and CDR3-region Arm-PCR. TCRdb recomputed calls from the multiplex PCR reads with MiXCR, one row per CDR3 protein. The repertoire holds 200,000 to 250,000 distinct CDR3 sequences, with roughly 20% as singletons. Trimming pared 3 bases from V and 0 bases from J, leaving 11 bases between. The length of the CDR3 is 15 residues. These records were also assigned to another study, of T cells in Graves' hyperthyroidism and ophthalmopathy. Per that paper: Initially, a first-round RT-PCR of the TCR CDR3 employed the HTBI primer set.

The clonotype was recovered from a woman younger than 45 with Graves disease. Sequenced material: peripheral blood mononuclear cells (PBMCs), taken at new diagnosis, from a patient treated with antithyroid drugs. The V gene is TRBV12-3 or TRBV12-4, the J gene TRBJ1-2; possible D gene TRBD1, 6 bases. The CDR3 DNA follows: TGTGCCAGCAGTTTCGACAGGCGATCTAACTATGGCTACACCTTC. Amino acids: CASSFDRRSNYGYTF.